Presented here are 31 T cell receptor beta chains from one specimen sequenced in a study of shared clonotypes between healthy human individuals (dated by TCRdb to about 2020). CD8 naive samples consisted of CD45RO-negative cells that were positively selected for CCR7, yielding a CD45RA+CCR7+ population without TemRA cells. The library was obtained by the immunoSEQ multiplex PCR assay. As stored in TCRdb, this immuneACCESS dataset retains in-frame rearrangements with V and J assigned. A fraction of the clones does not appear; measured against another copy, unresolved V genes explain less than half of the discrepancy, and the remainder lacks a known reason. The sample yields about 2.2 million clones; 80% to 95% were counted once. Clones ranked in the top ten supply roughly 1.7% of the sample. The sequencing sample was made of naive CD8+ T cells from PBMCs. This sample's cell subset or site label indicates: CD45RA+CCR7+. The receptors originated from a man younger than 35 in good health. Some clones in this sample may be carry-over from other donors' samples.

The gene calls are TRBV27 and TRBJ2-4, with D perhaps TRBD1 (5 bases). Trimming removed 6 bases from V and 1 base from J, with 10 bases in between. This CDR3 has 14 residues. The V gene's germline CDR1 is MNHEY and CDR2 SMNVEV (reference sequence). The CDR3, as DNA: TGTGCCAGCAGCCCTTGGGGCGCCAAAAACATTCAGTACTTC. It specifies CASSPWGAKNIQYF.

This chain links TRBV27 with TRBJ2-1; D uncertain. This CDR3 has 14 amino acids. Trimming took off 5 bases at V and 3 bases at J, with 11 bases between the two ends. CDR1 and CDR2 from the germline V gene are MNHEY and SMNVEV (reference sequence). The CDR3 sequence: CASSINADYNEQFF. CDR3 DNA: TGTGCCAGCAGTATAAATGCGGACTACAATGAGCAGTTCTTC.

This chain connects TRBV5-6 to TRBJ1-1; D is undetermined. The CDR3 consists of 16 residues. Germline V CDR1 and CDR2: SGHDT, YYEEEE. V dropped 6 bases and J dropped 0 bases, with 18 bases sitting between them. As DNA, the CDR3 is TGTGCCAGCACCCGAATTACGGGCTCCCTGAACACTGAAGCTTTCTTT. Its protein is CASTRITGSLNTEAFF.

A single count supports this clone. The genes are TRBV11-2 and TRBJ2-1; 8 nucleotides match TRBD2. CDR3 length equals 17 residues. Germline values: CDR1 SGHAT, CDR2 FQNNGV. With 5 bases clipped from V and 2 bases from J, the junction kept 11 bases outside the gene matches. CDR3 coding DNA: TGTGCCAGCAGCCCCCAGGTGGCGGGACTAGCCTACAATGAGCAGTTCTTC. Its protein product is CASSPQVAGLAYNEQFF.

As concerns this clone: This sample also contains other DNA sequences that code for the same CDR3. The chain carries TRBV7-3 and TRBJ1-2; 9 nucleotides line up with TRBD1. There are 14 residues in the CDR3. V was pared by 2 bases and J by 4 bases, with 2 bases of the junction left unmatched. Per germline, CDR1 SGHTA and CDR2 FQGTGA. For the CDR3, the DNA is TGTGCCAGCAGCTTACAGGGACAGGGCTATGGCTACACCTTC. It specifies CASSLQGQGYGYTF.

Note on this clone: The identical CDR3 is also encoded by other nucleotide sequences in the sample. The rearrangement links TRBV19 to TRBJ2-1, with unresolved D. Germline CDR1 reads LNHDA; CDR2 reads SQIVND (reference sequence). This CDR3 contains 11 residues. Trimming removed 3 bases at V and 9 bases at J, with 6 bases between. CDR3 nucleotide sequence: TGTGCCAGTAGTATGGGCGGTGAGCAGTTCTTC. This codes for CASSMGGEQFF.

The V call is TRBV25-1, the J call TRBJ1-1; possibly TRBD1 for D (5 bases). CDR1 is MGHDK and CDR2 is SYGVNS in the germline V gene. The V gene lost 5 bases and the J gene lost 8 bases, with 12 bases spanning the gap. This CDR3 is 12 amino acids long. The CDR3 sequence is CASSTSGTEAFF. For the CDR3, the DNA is TGTGCCAGCAGTACCTCCGGGACCGAAGCTTTCTTT.

CDR3 in amino acids: CASSHTSEVHEQYF. The CDR3 coding sequence is TGTGCCAGCAGCCATACTAGTGAGGTCCACGAGCAGTACTTC. The chain links TRBV6-5 to TRBJ2-7, with D possibly matching TRBD2 (5 bases). The CDR3 spans 14 residues. In germline, CDR1 is MNHEY, CDR2 SVGAGI. V gave up 6 bases and J gave up 5 bases, with 17 bases separating them.

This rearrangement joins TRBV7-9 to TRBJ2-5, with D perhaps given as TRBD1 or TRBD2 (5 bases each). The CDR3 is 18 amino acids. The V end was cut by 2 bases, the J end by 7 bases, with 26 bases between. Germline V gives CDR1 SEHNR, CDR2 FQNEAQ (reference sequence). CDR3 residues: CASSLPRGARHSAGTQYF. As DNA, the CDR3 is TGTGCCAGCAGCTTACCCCGGGGCGCGAGGCATAGTGCCGGGACCCAGTACTTC.

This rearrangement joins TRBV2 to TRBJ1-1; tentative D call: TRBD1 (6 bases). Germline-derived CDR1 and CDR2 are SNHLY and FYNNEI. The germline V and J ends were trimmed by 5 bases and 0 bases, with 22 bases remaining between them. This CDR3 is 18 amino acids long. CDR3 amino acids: CASSTKQNRRGMNTEAFF. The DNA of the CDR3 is TGTGCCAGCAGTACGAAACAAAACAGGAGGGGGATGAACACTGAAGCTTTCTTT.

The CDR3 DNA reads TGTGCCAGCAGTTTAGGGACTAGCGGGAGGGGGGGAGATACGCAGTATTTT. Protein sequence: CASSLGTSGRGGDTQYF. This rearrangement joins TRBV28 to TRBJ2-3; 16 bases are shared with TRBD2. Trimming cost V 2 bases and J 5 bases; bases outside gene matches: 4. The germline CDR1 and CDR2 sequences are MDHEN and SYDVKM. The CDR3 is made up of 17 amino acids.

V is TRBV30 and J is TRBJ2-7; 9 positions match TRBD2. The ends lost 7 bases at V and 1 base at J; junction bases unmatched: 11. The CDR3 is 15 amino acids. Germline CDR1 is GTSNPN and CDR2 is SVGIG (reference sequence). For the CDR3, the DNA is TGTGCCTATCCGCATCCTAGCGGGACTTCCTACGAGCAGTACTTC. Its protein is CAYPHPSGTSYEQYF.

Here the CDR3 reads CASSAVSGAYNEQFF. For the CDR3, the DNA is TGTGCCAGTAGTGCAGTTTCAGGGGCGTACAATGAGCAGTTCTTC. The chain is built from TRBV19 and TRBJ2-1; tentative D call: TRBD1 (6 bases). V gave up 5 bases and J gave up 4 bases, with 15 bases separating them. The CDR3 is made up of 15 amino acids. Germline V gene lookup returns CDR1 LNHDA and CDR2 SQIVND (reference sequence). Full variable domain (outside the CDR3, taken from reference TRBV19 and TRBJ2-1): DGGITQSPKYLFRKEGQNVTLSCEQNLNHDAMYWYRQDPGQGLRLIYYSQIVNDFQKGDIAEGYSVSREKKESFPLTVTSAQKNPTAFYLCASSAVSGAYNEQFFGPGTRLTVL.

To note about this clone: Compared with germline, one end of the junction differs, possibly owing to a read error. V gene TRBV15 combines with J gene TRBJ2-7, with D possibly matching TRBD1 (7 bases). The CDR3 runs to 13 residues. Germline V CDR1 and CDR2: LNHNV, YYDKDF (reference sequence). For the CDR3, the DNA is TGTGCCACCAGCGGAGACAGGGAGGACGAGCAGTACTTC. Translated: CATSGDREDEQYF.

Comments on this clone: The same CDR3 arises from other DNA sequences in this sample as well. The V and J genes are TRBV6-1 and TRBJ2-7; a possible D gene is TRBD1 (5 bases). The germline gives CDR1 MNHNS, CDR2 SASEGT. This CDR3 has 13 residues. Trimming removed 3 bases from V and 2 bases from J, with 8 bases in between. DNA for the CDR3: TGTGCCAGCAGTGAGGGGCTAACCTACGAGCAGTACTTC. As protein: CASSEGLTYEQYF.

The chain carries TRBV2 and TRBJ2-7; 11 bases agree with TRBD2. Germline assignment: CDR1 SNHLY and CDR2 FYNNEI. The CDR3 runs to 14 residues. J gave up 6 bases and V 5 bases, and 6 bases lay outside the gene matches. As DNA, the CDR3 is TGTGCCAGCAGTCTCCTAGCGGGAGGTTTCGAGCAGTACTTC. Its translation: CASSLLAGGFEQYF.

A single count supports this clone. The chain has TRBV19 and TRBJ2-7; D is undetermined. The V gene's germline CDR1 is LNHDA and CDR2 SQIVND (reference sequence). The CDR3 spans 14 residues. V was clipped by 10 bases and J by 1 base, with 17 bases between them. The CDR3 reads CANLLVFRSYEQYF. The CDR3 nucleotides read TGTGCCAACCTACTGGTGTTTCGGTCCTACGAGCAGTACTTC.

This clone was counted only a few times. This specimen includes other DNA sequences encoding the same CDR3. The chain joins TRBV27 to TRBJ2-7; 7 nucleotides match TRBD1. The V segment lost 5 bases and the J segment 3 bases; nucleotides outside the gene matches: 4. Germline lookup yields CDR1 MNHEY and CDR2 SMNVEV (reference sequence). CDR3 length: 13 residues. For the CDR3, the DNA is TGTGCCAGCAGTCCGTGGACAGGCTACGAGCAGTACTTC. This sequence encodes CASSPWTGYEQYF.

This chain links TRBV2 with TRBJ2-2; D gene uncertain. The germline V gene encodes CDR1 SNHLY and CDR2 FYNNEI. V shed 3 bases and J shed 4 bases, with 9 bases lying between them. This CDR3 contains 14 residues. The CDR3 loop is CASSEYRSTGELFF. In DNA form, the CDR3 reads TGTGCCAGCAGTGAGTATCGCAGCACCGGGGAGCTGTTTTTT.

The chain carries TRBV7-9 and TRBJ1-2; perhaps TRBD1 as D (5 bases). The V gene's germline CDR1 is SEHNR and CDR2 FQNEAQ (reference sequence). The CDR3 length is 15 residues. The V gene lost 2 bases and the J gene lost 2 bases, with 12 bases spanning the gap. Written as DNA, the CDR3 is TGTGCCAGCAGCTTATTCTCTGGGGGGAACTATGGCTACACCTTC. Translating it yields CASSLFSGGNYGYTF.

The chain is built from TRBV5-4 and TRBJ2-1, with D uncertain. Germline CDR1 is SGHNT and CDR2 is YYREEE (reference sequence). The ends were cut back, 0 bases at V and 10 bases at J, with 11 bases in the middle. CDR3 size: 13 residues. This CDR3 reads CASSLGGPREQFF. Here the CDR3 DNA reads TGTGCCAGCAGCTTGGGTGGGCCCCGGGAGCAGTTCTTC.

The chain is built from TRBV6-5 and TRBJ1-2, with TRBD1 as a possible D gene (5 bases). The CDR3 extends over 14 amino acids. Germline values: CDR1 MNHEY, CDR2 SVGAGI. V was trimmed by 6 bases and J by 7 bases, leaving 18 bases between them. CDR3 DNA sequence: TGTGCCAGCAGGCAAAGGACACATTTTCTTGGCTACACCTTC. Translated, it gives CASRQRTHFLGYTF.

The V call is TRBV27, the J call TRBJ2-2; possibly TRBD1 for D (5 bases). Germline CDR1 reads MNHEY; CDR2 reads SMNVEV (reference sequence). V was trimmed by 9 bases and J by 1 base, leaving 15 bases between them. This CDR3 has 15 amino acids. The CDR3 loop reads CASGAGPMNTGELFF. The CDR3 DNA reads TGTGCCAGTGGGGCAGGCCCGATGAACACCGGGGAGCTGTTTTTT.

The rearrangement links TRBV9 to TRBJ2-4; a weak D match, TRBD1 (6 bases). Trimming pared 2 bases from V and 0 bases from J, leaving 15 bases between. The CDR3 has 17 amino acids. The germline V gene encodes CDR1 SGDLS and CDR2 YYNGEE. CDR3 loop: CASSVGARVGAKNIQYF. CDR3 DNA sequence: TGTGCCAGCAGCGTGGGGGCCCGCGTGGGAGCCAAAAACATTCAGTACTTC.

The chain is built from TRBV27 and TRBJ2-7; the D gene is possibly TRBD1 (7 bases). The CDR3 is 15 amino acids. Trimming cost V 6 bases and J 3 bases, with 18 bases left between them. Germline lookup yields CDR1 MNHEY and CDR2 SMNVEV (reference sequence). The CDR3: CASRLSGGTYYEQYF. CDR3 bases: TGTGCCAGCAGACTCTCAGGGGGGACATACTACGAGCAGTACTTC.

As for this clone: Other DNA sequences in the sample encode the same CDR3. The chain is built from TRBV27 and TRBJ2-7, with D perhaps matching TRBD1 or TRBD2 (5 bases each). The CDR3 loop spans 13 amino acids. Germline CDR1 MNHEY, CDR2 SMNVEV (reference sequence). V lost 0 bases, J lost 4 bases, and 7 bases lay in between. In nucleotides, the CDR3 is TGTGCCAGCAGTTTATCTGAGGGGTACGAGCAGTACTTC. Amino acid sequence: CASSLSEGYEQYF.

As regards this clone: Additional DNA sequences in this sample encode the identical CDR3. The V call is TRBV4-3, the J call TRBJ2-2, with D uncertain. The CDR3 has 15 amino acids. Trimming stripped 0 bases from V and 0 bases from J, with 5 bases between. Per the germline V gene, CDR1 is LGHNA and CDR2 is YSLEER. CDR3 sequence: CASSQDSANTGELFF. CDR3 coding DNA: TGCGCCAGCAGCCAAGACTCGGCGAACACCGGGGAGCTGTTTTTT.

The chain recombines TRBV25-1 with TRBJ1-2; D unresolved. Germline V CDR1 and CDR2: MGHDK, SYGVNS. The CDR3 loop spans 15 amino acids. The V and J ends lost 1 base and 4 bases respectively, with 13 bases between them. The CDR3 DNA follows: TGTGCCAGCAGTGAATCGGCCCGAAGGGCCTATGGCTACACCTTC. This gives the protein CASSESARRAYGYTF.

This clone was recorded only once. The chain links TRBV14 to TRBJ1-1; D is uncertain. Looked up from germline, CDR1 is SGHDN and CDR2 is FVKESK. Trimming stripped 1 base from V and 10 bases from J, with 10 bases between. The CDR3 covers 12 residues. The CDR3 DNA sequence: TGTGCCAGCAGCCAAGGAGGCCAGGTAGCTTTCTTT. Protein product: CASSQGGQVAFF.

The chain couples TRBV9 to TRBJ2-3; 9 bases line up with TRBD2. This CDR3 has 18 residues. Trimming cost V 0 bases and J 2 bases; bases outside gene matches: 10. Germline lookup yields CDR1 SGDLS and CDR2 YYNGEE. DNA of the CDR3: TGTGCCAGCAGCGTAGGAGCGGGAGGACCGGGCTTCACAGATACGCAGTATTTT. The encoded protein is CASSVGAGGPGFTDTQYF.

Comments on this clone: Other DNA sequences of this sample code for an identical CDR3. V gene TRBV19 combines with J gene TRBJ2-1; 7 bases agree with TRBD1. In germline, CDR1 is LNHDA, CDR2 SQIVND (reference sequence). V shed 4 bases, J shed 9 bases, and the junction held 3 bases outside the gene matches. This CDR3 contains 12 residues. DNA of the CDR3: TGTGCCAGTAGTACACAGGGGACTGAGCAGTTCTTC. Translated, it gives CASSTQGTEQFF.